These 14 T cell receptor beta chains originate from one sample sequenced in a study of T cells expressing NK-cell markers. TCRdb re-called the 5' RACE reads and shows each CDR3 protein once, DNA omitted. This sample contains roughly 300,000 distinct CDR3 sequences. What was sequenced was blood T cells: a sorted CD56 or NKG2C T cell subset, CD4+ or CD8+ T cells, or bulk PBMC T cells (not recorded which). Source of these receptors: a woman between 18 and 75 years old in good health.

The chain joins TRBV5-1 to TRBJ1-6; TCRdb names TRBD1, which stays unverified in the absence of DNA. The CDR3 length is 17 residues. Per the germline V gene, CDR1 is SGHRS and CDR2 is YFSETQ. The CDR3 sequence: CASSADRPSSYNSPLHF.

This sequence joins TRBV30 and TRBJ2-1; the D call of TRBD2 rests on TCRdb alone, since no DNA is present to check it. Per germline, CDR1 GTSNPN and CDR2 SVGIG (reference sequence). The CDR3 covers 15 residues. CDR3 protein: CAFSLGLAGGGEQFF.

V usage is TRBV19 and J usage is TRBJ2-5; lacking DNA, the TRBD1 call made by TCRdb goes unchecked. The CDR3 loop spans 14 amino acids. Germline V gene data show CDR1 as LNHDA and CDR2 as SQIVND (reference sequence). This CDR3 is CASSIGQGGETQYF.

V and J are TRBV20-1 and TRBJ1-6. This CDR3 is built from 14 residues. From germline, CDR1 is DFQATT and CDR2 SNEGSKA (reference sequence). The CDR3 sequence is CSASGSSYNSPLHF.

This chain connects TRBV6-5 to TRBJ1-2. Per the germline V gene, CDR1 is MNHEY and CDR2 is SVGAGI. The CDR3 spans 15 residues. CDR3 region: CASSYGDNRVGGYTF.

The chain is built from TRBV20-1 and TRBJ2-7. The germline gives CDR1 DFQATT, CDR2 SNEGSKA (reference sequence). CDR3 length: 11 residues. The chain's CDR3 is CSALNHYEQYF.

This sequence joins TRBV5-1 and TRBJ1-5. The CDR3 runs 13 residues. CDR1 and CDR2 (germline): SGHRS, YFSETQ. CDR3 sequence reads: CASSLTFDQPQHF.

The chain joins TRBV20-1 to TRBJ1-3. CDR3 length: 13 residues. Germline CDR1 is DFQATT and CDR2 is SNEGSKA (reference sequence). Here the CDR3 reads CSYEERSGNTIYF.

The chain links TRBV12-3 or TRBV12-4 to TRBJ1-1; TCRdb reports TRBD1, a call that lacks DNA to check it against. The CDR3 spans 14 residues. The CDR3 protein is CASRGTGGNTEAFF.

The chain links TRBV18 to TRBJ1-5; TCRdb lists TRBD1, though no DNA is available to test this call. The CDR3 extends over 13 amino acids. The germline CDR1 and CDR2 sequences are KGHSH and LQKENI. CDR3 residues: CASSPQGDQPQHF.

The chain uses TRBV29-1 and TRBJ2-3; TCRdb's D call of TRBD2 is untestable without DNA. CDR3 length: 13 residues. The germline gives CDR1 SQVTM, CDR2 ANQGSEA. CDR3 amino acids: CSTPGLLTDTQYF.

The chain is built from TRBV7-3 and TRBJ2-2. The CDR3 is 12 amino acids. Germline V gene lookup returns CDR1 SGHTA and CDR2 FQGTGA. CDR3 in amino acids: CASSGTGGELFF.

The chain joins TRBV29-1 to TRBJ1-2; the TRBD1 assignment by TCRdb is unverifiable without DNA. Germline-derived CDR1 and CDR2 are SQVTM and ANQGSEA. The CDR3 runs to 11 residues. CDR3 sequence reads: CTVVGVAGYTF.

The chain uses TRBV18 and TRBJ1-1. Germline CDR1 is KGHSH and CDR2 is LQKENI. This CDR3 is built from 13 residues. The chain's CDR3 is CASSPRPNTEAFF.